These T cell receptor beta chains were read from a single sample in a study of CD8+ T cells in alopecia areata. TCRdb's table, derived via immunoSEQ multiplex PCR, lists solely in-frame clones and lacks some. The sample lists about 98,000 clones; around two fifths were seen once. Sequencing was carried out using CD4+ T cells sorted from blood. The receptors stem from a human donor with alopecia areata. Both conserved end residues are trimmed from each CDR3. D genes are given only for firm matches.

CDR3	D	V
SVEGRYETEAF	.	TRBV29-1
ASSNPTGNTEAF	.	TRBV5-1
ASSLDLGLSTDTQY	TRBD2	TRBV11-2
ASSGGQGETDTQY	TRBD1	TRBV5-1
ASSPSSGSNQPQH	.	TRBV7-2
ASSFGKETQY	.	TRBV5-6
SVARLASYEQY	.	TRBV29-1
AWSDQSRILTYEQY	.	TRBV30
ASSLRSYEQY	.	TRBV28
AIKGQGQETQY	TRBD1	TRBV10-3
SGRTDSYEQY	.	TRBV30
SVGAGMNTEAF	.	TRBV29-1
SVTPLDTEAF	.	TRBV29-1
SVPDGVEQY	.	TRBV29-1
SVVSGLYNEQF	.	TRBV29-1
SVLTQNYGYT	.	TRBV29-1
AGREGLADTQY	TRBD2	TRBV30
ASSYRVDSPLH	.	TRBV6-5
ASSLNYGEQY	.	TRBV7-2
ASSTGGGSRNEQF	TRBD2	TRBV5-1
ASSRGNQETQY	.	TRBV18
ASSSASWTGDYGYT	.	TRBV28
ASSLAPTGIPGELF	.	TRBV7-9
ASRGTGDNGYT	TRBD1	TRBV27
SVDIQDGQTQY	.	TRBV29-1
SVPSSFLAGGGNEQF	TRBD2	TRBV29-1
SVVRGATGELF	.	TRBV29-1
ASSLSGAVAKNIQY	.	TRBV27
ASTIREGGGNEQF	TRBD2	TRBV7-8
AWTAGAFGTQY	.	TRBV30
SVEPVATNEKLF	.	TRBV29-1
ASSLGGSPVSLH	.	TRBV28
SGSGISSVDGYT	.	TRBV29-1
ASSTLDYNEQF	.	TRBV6-5
ASSERQGSTGELF	TRBD1	TRBV2
AWSIGLAKNIQY	.	TRBV30
ASNGPHPDEQY	.	TRBV7-9
ASKVDSVKGNTIY	.	TRBV5-1
ASTPDRVYVKNIQY	TRBD1	TRBV28
ASSQEGGGGTDTQY	.	TRBV4-1
ASSHLTSGEVQF	TRBD2	TRBV14
SERQGDYGYT	TRBD1	TRBV29-1
ASRLALSTDTQY	TRBD2	TRBV11-2
AWSVMVGYT	.	TRBV30
SVTTPPKETQY	.	TRBV29-1
ASTRRSTQY	.	TRBV5-6
ASSGPGRNYEQY	.	TRBV14
ASSPWGESTEAF	.	TRBV5-1
AWSIGTENNEQF	TRBD1	TRBV30
ASRLGQREQF	.	TRBV28
ASSVDLSTGELF	.	TRBV9
AWSDDKRVRNEQF	.	TRBV30
ASSSTRWGPTYEQY	.	TRBV2
ASSLGRGPNEQY	.	TRBV27
ATSREDDYNEQF	.	TRBV15
ATGALNTEAL	.	TRBV28
SAQRLAGRTGELF	TRBD2	TRBV29-1
ASSPPSADTQY	.	TRBV5-1
SATTGVSYEQY	TRBD1	TRBV29-1